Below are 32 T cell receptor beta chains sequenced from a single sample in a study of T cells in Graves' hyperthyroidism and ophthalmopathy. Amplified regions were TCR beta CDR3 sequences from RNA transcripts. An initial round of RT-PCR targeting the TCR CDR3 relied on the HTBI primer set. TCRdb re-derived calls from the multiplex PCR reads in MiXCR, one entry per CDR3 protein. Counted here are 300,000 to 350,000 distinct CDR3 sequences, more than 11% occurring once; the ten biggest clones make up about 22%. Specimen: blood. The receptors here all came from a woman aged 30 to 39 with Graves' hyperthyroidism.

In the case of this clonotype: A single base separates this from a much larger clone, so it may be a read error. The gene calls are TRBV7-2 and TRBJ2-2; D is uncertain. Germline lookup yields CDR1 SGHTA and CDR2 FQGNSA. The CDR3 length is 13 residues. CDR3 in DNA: TGTGCCTGCAGAAACAATGAGCCCGGGGAGCTGTTTTTT. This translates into CACRNNEPGELFF.

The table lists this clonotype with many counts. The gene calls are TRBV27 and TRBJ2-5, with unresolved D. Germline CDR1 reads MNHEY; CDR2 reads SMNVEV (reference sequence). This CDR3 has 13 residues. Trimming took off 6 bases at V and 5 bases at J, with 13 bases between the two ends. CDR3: CASSPLPLETQYF. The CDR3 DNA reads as TGTGCCAGCAGCCCCCTTCCCCTGGAGACCCAGTACTTC.

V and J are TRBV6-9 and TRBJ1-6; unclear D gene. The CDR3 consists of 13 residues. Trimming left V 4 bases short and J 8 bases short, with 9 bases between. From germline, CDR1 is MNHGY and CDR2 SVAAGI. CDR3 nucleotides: TGTGCCAGCAGTTTTTCCCCTGATTCACCCCTCCACTTT. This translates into CASSFSPDSPLHF.

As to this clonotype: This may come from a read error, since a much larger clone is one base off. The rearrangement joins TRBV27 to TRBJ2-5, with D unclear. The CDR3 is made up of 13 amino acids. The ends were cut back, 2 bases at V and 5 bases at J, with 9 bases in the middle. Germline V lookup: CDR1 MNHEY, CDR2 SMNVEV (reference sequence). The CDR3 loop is CASSLDLEETQYF. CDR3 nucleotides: TGTGCCAGCAGTTTAGATTTGGAGGAGACCCAGTACTTC.

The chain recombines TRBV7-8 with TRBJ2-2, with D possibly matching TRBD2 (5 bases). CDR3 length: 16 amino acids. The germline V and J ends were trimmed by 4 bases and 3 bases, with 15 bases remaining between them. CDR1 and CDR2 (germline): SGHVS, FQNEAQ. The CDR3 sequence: CASSSWPLDDTGELFF. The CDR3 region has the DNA TGTGCCAGCAGCTCCTGGCCACTAGACGACACCGGGGAGCTGTTTTTT.

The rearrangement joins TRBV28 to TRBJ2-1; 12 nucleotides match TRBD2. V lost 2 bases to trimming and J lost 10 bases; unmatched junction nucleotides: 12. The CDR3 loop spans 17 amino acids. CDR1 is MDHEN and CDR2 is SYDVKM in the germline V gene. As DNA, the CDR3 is TGTGCCAGCAGTTTACTAGCGGGAGGGGGCCTAGGAGACGAGCAGTTCTTC. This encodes CASSLLAGGGLGDEQFF.

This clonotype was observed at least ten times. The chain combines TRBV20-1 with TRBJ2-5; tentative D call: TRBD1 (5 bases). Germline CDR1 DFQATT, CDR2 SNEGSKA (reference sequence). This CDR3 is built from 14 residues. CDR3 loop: CRAKGAMRSETQYF. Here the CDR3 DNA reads TGCAGAGCCAAAGGGGCCATGAGGAGTGAGACCCAGTACTTC.

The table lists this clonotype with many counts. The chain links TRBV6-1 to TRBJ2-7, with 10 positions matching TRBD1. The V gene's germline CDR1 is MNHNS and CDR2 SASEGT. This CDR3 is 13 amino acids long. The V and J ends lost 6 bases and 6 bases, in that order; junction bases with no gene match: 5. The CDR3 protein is CASSGWDRGEQYF. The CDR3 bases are TGTGCCAGCAGCGGTTGGGACAGGGGCGAGCAGTACTTC.

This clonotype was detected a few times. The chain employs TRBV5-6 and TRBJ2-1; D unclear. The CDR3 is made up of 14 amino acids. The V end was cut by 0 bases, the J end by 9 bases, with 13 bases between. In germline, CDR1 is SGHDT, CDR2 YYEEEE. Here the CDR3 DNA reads TGTGCCAGCAGCTTGGGTTGGGTAATGGGTGAGCAGTTCTTC. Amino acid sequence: CASSLGWVMGEQFF.

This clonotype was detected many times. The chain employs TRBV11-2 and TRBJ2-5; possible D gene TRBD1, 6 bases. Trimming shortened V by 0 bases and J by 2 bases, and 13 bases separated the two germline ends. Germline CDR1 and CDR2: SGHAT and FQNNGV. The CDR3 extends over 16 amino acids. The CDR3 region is CASSLDGFGTQETQYF. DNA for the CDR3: TGTGCCAGCAGCTTAGATGGGTTCGGGACACAAGAGACCCAGTACTTC.

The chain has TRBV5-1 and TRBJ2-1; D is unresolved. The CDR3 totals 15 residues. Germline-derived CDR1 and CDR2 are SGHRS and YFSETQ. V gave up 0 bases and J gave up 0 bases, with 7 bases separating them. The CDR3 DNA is TGCGCCAGCAGCTTGGGTCAGACCTCCTACAATGAGCAGTTCTTC. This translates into CASSLGQTSYNEQFF.

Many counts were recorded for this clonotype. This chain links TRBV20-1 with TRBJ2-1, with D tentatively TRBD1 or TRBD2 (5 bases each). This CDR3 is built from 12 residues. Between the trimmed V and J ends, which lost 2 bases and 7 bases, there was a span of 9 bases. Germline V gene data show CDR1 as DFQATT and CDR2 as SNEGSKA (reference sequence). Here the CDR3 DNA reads TGCAGTGCTAGACGGGGCCGGAATGAGCAGTTCTTC. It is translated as CSARRGRNEQFF.

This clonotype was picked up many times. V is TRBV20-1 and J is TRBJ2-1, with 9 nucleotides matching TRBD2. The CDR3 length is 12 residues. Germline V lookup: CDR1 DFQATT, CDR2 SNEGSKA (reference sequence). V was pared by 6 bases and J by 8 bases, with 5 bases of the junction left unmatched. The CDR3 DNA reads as TGCAGTGCCACAGGGACTAGCCATGAGCAGTTCTTC. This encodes CSATGTSHEQFF.

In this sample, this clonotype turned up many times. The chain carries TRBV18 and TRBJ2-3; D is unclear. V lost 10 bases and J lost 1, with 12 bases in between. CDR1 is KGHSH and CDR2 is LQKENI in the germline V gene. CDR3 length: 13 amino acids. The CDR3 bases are TGTGCCACCTTACTGGGCGGCACAGATACGCAGTATTTT. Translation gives CATLLGGTDTQYF.

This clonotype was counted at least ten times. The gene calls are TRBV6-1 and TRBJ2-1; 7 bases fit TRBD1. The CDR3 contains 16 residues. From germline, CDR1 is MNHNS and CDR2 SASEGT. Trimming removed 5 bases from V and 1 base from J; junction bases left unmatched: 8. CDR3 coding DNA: TGTGCCAGCAGTTTGACGGGACAGAGGTCCTACAATGAGCAGTTCTTC. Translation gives CASSLTGQRSYNEQFF.

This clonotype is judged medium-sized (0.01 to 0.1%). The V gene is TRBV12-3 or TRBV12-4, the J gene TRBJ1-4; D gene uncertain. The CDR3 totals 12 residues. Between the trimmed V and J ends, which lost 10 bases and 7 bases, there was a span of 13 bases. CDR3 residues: CATCREGEKLFF. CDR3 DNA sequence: TGTGCCACCTGCCGAGAGGGTGAAAAACTGTTTTTT.

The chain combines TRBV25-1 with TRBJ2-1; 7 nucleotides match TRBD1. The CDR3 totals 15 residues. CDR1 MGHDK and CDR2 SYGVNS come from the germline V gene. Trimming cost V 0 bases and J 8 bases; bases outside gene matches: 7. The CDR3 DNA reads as TGTGCCAGCAGTGAATACGACAGGGTTAGGGATGAGCAGTTCTTC. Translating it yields CASSEYDRVRDEQFF.

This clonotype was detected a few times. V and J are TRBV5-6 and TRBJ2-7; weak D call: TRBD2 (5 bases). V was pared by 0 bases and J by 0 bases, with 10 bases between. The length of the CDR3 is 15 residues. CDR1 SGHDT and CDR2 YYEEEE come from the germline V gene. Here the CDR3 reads CASSLGGFSSYEQYF. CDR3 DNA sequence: TGTGCCAGCAGCTTGGGAGGGTTCTCCTCCTACGAGCAGTACTTC.

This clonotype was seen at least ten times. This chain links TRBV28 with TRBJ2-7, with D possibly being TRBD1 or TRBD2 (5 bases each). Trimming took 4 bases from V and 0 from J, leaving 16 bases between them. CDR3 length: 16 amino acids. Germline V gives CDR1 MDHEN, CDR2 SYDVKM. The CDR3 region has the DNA TGTGCCAGCAGTTATAGTATCCGGGACGCCTCCTACGAGCAGTACTTC. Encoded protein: CASSYSIRDASYEQYF.

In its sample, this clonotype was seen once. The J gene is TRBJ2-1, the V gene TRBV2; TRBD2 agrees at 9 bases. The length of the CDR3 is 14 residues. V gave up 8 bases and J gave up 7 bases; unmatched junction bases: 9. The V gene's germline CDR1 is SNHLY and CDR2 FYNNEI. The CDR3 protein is CASLAGGPGNEQFF. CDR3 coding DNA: TGTGCCAGCCTCGCGGGAGGGCCGGGTAATGAGCAGTTCTTC.

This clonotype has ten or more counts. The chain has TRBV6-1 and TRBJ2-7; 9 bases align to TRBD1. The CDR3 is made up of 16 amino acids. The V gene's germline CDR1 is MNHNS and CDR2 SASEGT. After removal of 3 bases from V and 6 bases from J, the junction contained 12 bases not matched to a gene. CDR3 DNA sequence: TGTGCCAGCAGTGATCCCCCGGGACAGGGTATCATCGAGCAGTACTTC. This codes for CASSDPPGQGIIEQYF.

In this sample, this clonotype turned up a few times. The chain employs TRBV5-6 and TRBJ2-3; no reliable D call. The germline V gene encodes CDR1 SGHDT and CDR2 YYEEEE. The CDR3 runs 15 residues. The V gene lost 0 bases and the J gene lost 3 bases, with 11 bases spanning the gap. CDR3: CASSLGTTGTDTQYF. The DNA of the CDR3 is TGTGCCAGCAGCTTGGGCACGACCGGTACAGATACGCAGTATTTT.

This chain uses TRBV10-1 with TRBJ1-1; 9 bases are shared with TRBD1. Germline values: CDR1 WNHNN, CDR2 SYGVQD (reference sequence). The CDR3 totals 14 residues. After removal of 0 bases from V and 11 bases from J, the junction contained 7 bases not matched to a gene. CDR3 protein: CASSESGQGVGAFF. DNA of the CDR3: TGCGCCAGCAGTGAGTCGGGACAGGGAGTTGGGGCTTTCTTT.

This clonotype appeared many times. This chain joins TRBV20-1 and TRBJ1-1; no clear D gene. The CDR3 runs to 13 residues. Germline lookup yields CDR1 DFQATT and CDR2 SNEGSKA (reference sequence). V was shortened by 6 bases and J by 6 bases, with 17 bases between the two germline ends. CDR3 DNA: TGCAGTGCCATACCCCCCGGCTCAGCTGAAGCTTTCTTT. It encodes CSAIPPGSAEAFF.

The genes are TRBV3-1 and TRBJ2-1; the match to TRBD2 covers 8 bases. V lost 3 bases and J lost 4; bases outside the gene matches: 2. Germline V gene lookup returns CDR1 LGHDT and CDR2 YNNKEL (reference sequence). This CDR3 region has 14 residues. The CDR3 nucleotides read TGTGCCAGCAGCCATCCGGGGGGGTACAATGAGCAGTTCTTC. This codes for CASSHPGGYNEQFF.

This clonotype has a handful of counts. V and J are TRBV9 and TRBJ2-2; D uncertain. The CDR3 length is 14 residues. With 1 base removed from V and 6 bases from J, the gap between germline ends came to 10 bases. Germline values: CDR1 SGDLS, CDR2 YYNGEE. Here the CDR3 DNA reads TGTGCCAGCAGCGTACTAGATCTGGCCGGGGAGCTGTTTTTT. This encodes CASSVLDLAGELFF.

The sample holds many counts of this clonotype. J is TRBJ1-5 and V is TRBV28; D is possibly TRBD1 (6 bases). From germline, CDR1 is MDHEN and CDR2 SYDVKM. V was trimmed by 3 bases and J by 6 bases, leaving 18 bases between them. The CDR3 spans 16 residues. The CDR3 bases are TGTGCCAGCAGTTTGTCACAGGGAAGCCCTGTTCAGCCCCAGCATTTT. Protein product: CASSLSQGSPVQPQHF.

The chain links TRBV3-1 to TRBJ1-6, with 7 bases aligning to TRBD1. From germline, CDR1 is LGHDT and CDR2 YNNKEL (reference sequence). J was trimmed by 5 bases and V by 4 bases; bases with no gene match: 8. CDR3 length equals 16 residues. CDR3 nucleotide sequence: TGTGCCAGCAGCCGAGGGGACAGCCAAGATAATTCACCCCTCCACTTT. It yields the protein CASSRGDSQDNSPLHF.

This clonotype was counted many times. CDR3 loop: CASSKSRVAGELFF. The CDR3 bases are TGTGCCAGCAGTAAATCCAGGGTCGCCGGGGAGCTGTTTTTT. This chain links TRBV6-1 with TRBJ2-2, with D maybe TRBD1 (5 bases). Germline V CDR1 and CDR2: MNHNS, SASEGT. The V end was cut by 5 bases, the J end by 6 bases, with 13 bases between. The CDR3 contains 14 residues.

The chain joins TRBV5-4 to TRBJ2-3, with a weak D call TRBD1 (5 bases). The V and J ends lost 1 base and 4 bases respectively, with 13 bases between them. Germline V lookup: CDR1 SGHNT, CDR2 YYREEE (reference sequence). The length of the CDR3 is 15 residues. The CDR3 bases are TGTGCCAGCAGCTTGAGGGGTAGGGCACCAGATACGCAGTATTTT. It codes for CASSLRGRAPDTQYF.

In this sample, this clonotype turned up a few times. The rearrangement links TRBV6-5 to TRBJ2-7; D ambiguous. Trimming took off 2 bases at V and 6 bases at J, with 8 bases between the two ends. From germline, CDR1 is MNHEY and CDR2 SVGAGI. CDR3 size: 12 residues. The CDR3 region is CASSYGQSEQYF. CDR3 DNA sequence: TGTGCCAGCAGTTACGGGCAGAGCGAGCAGTACTTC.

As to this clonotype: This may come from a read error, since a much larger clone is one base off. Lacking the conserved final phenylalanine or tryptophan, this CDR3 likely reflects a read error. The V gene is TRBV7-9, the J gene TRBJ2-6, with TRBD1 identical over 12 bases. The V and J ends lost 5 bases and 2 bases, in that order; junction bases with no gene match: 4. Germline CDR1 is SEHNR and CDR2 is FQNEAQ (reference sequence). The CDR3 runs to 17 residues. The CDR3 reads CASSPGQGAPGANVLTI. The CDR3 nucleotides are TGTGCCAGCAGCCCGGGACAGGGGGCGCCTGGGGCCAACGTCCTGACTATC.